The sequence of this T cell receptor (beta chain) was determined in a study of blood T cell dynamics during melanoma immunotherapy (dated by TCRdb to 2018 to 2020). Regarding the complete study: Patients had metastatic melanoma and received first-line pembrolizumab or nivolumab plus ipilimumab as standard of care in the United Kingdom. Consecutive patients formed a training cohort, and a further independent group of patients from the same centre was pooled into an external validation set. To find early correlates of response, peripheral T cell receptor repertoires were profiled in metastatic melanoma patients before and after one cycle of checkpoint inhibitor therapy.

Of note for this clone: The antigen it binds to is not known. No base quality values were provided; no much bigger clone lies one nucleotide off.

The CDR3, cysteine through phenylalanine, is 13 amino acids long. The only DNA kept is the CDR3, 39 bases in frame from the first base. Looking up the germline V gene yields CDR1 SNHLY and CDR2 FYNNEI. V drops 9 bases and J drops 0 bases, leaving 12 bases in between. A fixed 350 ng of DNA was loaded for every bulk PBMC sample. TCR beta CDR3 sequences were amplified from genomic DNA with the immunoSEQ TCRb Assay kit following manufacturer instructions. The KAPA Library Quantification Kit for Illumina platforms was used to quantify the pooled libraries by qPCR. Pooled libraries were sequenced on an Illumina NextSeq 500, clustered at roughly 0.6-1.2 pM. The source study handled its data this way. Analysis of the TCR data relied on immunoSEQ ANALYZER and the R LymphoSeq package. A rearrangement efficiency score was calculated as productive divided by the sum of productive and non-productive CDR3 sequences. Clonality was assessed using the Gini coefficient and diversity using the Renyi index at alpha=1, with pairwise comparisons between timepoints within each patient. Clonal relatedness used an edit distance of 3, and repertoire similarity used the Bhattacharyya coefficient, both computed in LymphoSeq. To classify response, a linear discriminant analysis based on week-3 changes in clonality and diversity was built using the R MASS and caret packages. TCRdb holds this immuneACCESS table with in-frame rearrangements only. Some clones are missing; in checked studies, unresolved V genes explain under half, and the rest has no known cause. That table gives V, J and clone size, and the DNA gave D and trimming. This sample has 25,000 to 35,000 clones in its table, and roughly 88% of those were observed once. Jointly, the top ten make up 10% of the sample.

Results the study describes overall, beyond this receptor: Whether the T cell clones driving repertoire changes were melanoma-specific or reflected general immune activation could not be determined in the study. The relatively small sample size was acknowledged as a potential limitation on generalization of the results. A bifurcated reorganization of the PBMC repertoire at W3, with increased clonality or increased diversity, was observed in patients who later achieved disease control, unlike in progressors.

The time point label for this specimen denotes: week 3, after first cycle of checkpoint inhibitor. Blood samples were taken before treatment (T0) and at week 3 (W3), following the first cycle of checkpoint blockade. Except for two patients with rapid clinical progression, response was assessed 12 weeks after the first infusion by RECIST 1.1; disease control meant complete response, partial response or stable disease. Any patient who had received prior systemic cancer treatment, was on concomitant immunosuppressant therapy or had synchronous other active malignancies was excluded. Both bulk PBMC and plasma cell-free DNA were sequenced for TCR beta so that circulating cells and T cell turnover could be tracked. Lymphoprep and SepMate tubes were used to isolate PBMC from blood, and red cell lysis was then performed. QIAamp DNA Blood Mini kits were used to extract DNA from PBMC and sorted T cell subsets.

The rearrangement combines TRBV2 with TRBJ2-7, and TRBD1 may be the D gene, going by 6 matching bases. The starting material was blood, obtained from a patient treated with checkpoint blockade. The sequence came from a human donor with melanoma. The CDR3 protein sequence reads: CARQGTVSYEQYF. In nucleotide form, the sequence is TGTGCCAGACAGGGCACCGTCTCCTACGAGCAGTACTTC.